Listed here are 21 T cell receptor beta chains from one sample, sequenced in a study of T and B cells in COVID-19 patients. Each TRB amplification used about 250-550 ng of genomic DNA from blood. Multiplex PCR with BIOMED2 TRB-A/B primer pools amplified TRB rearrangements. TCRdb used MiXCR to reprocess the multiplex PCR reads, holding one entry per CDR3 protein. This table has thousands of distinct CDR3 sequences, less than 30% appearing once. Sample: blood. These receptors came from a human donor with active COVID-19.

In its sample, this clonotype ranks as large (0.1 to 1%). The chain uses TRBV29-1 and TRBJ2-2; 8 nucleotides agree with TRBD1. CDR1 and CDR2 from the germline V gene are SQVTM and ANQGSEA. This CDR3 contains 16 residues. The J segment lost 5 bases and the V segment lost 4 bases, leaving 12 bases of the junction unmatched. In DNA form, the CDR3 reads TGCAGCGTTGGTCACGGACAGGGCGTTGGGACCGGGGAGCTGTTTTTT. Residues: CSVGHGQGVGTGELFF.

There are a few counts of this clonotype. The V gene is TRBV20-1, the J gene TRBJ2-3; D remains ambiguous. V gave up 2 bases and J gave up 2 bases, with 17 bases separating them. There are 16 residues in the CDR3. CDR1 is DFQATT and CDR2 is SNEGSKA in the germline V gene (reference sequence). This CDR3 reads CSARRLGGFYTDTQYF. For the CDR3, the DNA is TGCAGTGCTAGACGGTTAGGCGGCTTTTACACAGATACGCAGTATTTT.

The J gene is TRBJ2-1, the V gene TRBV12-3 or TRBV12-4, with 9 bases that match TRBD2. The V and J ends lost 3 bases and 9 bases, in that order; junction bases with no gene match: 3. CDR3 length equals 13 residues. CDR3 amino acids: CASSLASGIEQFF. CDR3 sequence (DNA): TGTGCCAGCAGTTTGGCTAGCGGGATTGAGCAGTTCTTC.

In its sample, this clonotype was seen a few times. The chain combines TRBV20-1 with TRBJ2-1; D gene uncertain. Looked up from germline, CDR1 is DFQATT and CDR2 is SNEGSKA (reference sequence). Trimming left V 3 bases short and J 8 bases short, with 8 bases between. This CDR3 is built from 11 residues. DNA of the CDR3: TGCAGTGCTAGCGTGTGGGATGAGCAGTTCTTC. Translating gives CSASVWDEQFF.

J is TRBJ1-5 and V is TRBV12-3 or TRBV12-4; no clear D. Trimming removed 5 bases from V and 1 base from J, with 9 bases in between. The CDR3 has 14 residues. CDR3 sequence (DNA): TGTGCCAGCAGTCCCACGGCGAGCAATCAGCCCCAGCATTTT. Protein sequence: CASSPTASNQPQHF.

This clonotype is medium-sized in the sample. The V gene is TRBV5-5, the J gene TRBJ1-2; D gene ambiguous. Germline CDR1 and CDR2: SGHKS and YYEKEE (reference sequence). This CDR3 spans 12 amino acids. V was shortened by 6 bases and J by 4 bases, with 10 bases between the two germline ends. The CDR3 sequence: CASTSSSYGYTF. The DNA of the CDR3 is TGTGCCAGCACCTCCTCGAGCTATGGCTACACCTTC. The variable domain in full, completed from reference TRBV5-5 and TRBJ1-2, reads DAGVTQSPTHLIKTRGQQVTLRCSPISGHKSVSWYQQVLGQGPQFIFQYYEKEERGRGNFPDRFSARQFPNYSSELNVNALLLGDSALYLCASTSSSYGYTFGSGTRLTVV.

Note on this clonotype: Relative to the germline gene, one junction end is altered; a read error may explain this. The chain recombines TRBV11-1 with TRBJ2-3; TRBD2 is a possible D gene (7 bases). CDR3 size: 17 residues. Germline V gene sequence: CDR1 SGHAT, CDR2 FQDESV (reference sequence). The CDR3 region is CASSLGRGGQDTDTRYF. The CDR3 nucleotides are TGTGCCAGCAGCTTAGGGAGGGGGGGCCAGGACACAGATACGCGGTATTTT.

The chain combines TRBV5-1 with TRBJ2-3; the match to TRBD2 covers 12 bases. V was pared by 4 bases and J by 7 bases, with 10 bases of the junction left unmatched. This CDR3 comprises 16 residues. Germline V gene data show CDR1 as SGHRS and CDR2 as YFSETQ. CDR3 in DNA: TGCGCCAGCAGCCCGACTAGCGGGAGTACGTTGAATACGCAGTATTTT. It translates to CASSPTSGSTLNTQYF.

By share, this clonotype ranks as medium-sized (0.01 to 0.1%). This sequence joins TRBV10-3 and TRBJ2-3, with D unresolved. There are 13 residues in the CDR3. Germline CDR1 and CDR2: ENHRY and SYGVKD. Trimming stripped 4 bases from V and 0 bases from J, with 5 bases between. The chain's CDR3 is CAISVKSTDTQYF. CDR3 DNA sequence: TGTGCCATCAGTGTCAAAAGCACAGATACGCAGTATTTT.

This clonotype appeared a few times. V is TRBV27 and J is TRBJ2-1; TRBD1 might be the D (6 bases). V was shortened by 5 bases and J by 2 bases, with 22 bases between the two germline ends. The germline V gene encodes CDR1 MNHEY and CDR2 SMNVEV (reference sequence). This CDR3 is built from 18 residues. CDR3 protein: CASSLYHGGRGTYNEQFF. The DNA for the CDR3 is TGTGCCAGCAGTCTCTATCATGGGGGCAGGGGTACCTACAATGAGCAGTTCTTC.

This clonotype is deemed medium-sized (0.01 to 0.1%). The gene calls are TRBV12-3 or TRBV12-4 and TRBJ1-2; maybe TRBD1 (5 bases). This CDR3 region has 14 residues. Trimming cost V 3 bases and J 7 bases, with 15 bases left between them. As DNA, the CDR3 is TGTGCCAGCAGTTTCAGGGTAGGGGTCGGTGGCTACACCTTC. It yields the protein CASSFRVGVGGYTF.

By proportion, this clonotype is medium-sized. The rearrangement links TRBV6-5 to TRBJ1-2, with unresolved D. Germline V gene lookup returns CDR1 MNHEY and CDR2 SVGAGI. This CDR3 region has 13 residues. Trimming cost V 5 bases and J 0 bases, with 7 bases left between them. CDR3 in DNA: TGTGCCAGCAGTCCTCGAGCTAACTATGGCTACACCTTC. Residues: CASSPRANYGYTF.

The rearrangement links TRBV4-2 to TRBJ2-7; possible D gene TRBD1, 6 bases. CDR3 length: 13 amino acids. Germline V gives CDR1 LGHNA, CDR2 YNFKEQ. The V and J ends lost 1 base and 3 bases respectively, with 7 bases between them. CDR3 residues: CASSQARGYEQYF. CDR3 bases: TGTGCCAGCAGCCAAGCCAGGGGCTACGAGCAGTACTTC.

This clonotype rates as medium-sized. The genes are TRBV18 and TRBJ1-6, with unresolved D. CDR1 is KGHSH, CDR2 LQKENI, per germline. The CDR3 totals 13 residues. V lost 2 bases and J lost 6, with 5 bases in between. CDR3 DNA sequence: TGTGCCAGCTCACCAGGGGTTAATTCACCCCTCCACTTT. Encoded protein: CASSPGVNSPLHF.

This rearrangement joins TRBV7-6 to TRBJ2-2, with a weak D call TRBD2 (5 bases). Germline CDR1 is SGHVS and CDR2 is FNYEAQ. Trimming took 5 bases from V and 5 from J, leaving 21 bases between them. This CDR3 is built from 17 residues. CDR3 sequence reads: CASSQIPSGEGTGELFF. CDR3 nucleotides: TGTGCCAGCAGCCAAATACCCAGCGGAGAGGGAACCGGGGAGCTGTTTTTT.

By share, this clonotype ranks as medium-sized. The CDR3 nucleotides are TGTGCCAGCAGAATTGGGACAGGGGGTAGGAATGAGCAGTTCTTC. Translating it yields CASRIGTGGRNEQFF. This chain links TRBV6-6 with TRBJ2-1; 11 bases align to TRBD1. V gave up 6 bases and J gave up 7 bases; unmatched junction bases: 8. Germline V lookup: CDR1 MNHNY, CDR2 SVGAGI (reference sequence). CDR3 length equals 15 residues.

This clonotype is medium-sized. The rearrangement uses TRBV12-3 or TRBV12-4 and TRBJ2-7; TRBD1 matches at 7 bases. V shed 5 bases, J shed 6 bases, and the junction held 13 bases outside the gene matches. This CDR3 has 15 amino acids. CDR3 residues: CASSPRQGSVSEQYF. CDR3 DNA sequence: TGTGCCAGCAGTCCTCGACAGGGTAGCGTCTCCGAGCAGTACTTC.

This clonotype was observed a few times. J is TRBJ1-1 and V is TRBV5-1; D is uncertain. Germline V CDR1 and CDR2: SGHRS, YFSETQ. CDR3 length equals 16 residues. V was cut by 3 bases and J by 4 bases, with 19 bases left in between. CDR3 nucleotides: TGCGCCAGCAGCTCATCTTCGTCGGTCGGGAGCACTGAAGCTTTCTTT. Its translation: CASSSSSSVGSTEAFF.

This clonotype showed up just a few times. The rearrangement uses TRBV7-9 and TRBJ2-2; possibly TRBD1 for D (6 bases). V lost 2 bases and J 0 bases, leaving 7 bases between the germline ends. Germline CDR1 SEHNR, CDR2 FQNEAQ (reference sequence). The CDR3 totals 15 residues. CDR3: CASSLRGSNTGELFF. Here the CDR3 DNA reads TGTGCCAGCAGCTTAAGGGGGTCGAACACCGGGGAGCTGTTTTTT.

Turning to this clonotype: A single base separates this from a much larger clone, so it may be a read error. The chain joins TRBV30 to TRBJ1-5; D call uncertain. The CDR3 has 13 amino acids. Germline V gene lookup returns CDR1 GTSNPN and CDR2 SVGIG (reference sequence). CDR3 sequence (DNA): TGTGCCTGGAGTGTACTGGGCAATCAGCCCCTGCATTTT. Translation gives CAWSVLGNQPLHF.

This clonotype occurred a few times. CDR3 sequence: CASSPSTGVGYEQYF. For the CDR3, the DNA is TGTGCCAGCAGCCCCTCGACGGGTGTAGGCTACGAGCAGTACTTC. V and J are TRBV7-2 and TRBJ2-7; D gene ambiguous. CDR1 is SGHTA and CDR2 is FQGNSA in the germline V gene. The CDR3 extends over 15 amino acids. V lost 5 bases and J 3 bases, leaving 17 bases between the germline ends.